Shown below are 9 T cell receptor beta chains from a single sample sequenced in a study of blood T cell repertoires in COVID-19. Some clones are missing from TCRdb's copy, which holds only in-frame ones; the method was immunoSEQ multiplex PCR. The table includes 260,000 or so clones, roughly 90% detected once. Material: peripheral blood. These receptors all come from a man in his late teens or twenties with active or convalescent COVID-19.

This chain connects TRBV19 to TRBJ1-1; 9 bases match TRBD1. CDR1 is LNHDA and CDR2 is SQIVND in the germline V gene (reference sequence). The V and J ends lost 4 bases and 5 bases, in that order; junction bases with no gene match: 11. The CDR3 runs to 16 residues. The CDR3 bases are TGTGCCAGTAGTAGCTACAGGGGGCGAGGGGTGACTGAAGCTTTCTTT. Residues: CASSSYRGRGVTEAFF.

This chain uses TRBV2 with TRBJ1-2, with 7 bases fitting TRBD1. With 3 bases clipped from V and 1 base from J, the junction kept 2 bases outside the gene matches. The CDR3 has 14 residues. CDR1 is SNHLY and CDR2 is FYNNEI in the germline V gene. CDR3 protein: CASSDQGGNYGYTF. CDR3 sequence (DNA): TGTGCCAGCAGTGACCAGGGGGGTAACTATGGCTACACCTTC.

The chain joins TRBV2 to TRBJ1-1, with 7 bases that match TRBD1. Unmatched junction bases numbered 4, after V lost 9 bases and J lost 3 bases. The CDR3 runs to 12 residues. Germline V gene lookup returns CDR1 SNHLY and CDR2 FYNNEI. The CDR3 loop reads CASRQGYTEAFF. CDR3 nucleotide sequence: TGTGCCAGTCGACAGGGCTACACTGAAGCTTTCTTT. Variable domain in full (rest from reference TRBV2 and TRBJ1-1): EPEVTQTPSHQVTQMGQEVILRCVPISNHLYFYWYRQILGQKVEFLVSFYNNEISEKSEIFDDQFSVERPDGSNFTLKIRSTKLEDSAMYFCASRQGYTEAFFGQGTRLTVV.

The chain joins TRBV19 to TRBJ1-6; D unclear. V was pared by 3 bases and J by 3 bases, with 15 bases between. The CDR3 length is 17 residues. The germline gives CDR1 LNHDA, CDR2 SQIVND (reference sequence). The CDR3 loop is CASSIPDGGFYNSPLHF. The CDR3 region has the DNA TGTGCCAGTAGTATCCCGGACGGAGGCTTCTATAATTCACCCCTCCACTTT.

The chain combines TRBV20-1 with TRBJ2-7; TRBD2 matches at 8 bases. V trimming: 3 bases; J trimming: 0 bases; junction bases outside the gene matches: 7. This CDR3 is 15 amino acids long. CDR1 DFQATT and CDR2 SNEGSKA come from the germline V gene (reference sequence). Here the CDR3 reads CSASGGGGSSYEQYF. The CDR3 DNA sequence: TGCAGTGCTAGTGGCGGCGGGGGGAGCTCCTACGAGCAGTACTTC.

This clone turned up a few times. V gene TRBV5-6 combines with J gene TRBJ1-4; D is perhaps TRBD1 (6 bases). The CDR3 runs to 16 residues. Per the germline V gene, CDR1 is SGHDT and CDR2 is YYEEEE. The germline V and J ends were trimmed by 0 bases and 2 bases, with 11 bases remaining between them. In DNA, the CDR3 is TGTGCCAGCAGCTTGGGCCTGGGACATACTAATGAAAAACTGTTTTTT. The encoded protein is CASSLGLGHTNEKLFF.

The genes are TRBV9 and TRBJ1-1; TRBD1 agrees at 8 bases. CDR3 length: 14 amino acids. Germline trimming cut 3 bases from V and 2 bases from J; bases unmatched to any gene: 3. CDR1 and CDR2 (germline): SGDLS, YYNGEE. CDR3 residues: CASSDGQGNTEAFF. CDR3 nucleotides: TGTGCCAGCAGCGACGGACAGGGTAACACTGAAGCTTTCTTT.

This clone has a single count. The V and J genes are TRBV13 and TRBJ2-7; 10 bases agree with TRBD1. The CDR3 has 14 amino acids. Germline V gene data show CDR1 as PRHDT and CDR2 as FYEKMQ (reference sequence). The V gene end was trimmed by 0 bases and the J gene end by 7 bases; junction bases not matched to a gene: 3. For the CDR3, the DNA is TGTGCCAGCAGCTTAGGCCCGGGACAGGGGGAGCAGTACTTC. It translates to CASSLGPGQGEQYF.

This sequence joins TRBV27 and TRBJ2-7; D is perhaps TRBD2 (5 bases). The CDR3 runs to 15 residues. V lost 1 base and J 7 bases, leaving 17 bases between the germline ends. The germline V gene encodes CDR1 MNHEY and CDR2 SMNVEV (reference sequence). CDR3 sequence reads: CASSLFVRDSGEQYF. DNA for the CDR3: TGTGCCAGCAGTTTATTTGTCCGGGATTCGGGAGAGCAGTACTTC.